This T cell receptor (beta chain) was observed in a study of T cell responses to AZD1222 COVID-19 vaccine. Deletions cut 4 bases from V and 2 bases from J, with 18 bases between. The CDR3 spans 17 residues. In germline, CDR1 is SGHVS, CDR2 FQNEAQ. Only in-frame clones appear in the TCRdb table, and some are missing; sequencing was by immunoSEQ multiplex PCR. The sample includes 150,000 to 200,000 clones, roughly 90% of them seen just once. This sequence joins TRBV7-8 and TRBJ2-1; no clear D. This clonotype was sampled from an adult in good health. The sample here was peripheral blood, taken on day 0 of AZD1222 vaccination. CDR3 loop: CASSSPYRARAYNEQFF. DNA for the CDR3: TGTGCCAGCAGCTCTCCCTATAGGGCGAGAGCCTACAATGAGCAGTTCTTC.